The 18 T cell receptor beta chains below were found in one sample sequenced in a study of vaccination and CD4 T cells after COVID-19. Scientists ran DNA taken from cultured CD4+ T cells through the Oncomine TCR Beta short-read assay for sequencing. Each CDR3 protein gets one entry after TCRdb re-called the PCR reads with MiXCR. The sample lists 9,500 or so distinct CDR3 sequences; 26% were seen once. Treatment given: roughly 11-day PBMC culture with coronavirus spike peptide pools or control peptides (ViraFEST assay). These TCRs are of unknown antigen specificity. Specimen: CD4+ T cells from blood, cultured in vitro, collected before SARS-CoV-2 vaccination. These receptors were collected from a human donor who received a COVID-19 vaccine.

This clonotype was detected only a few times. CDR3 coding DNA: TGCAGTGCGCGAAGATATGGAGATACGCAGTATTTT. Translation: CSARRYGDTQYF. V usage is TRBV20-1 and J usage is TRBJ2-3; the D is unclear. V dropped 6 bases and J dropped 5 bases, with 12 bases sitting between them. CDR1 and CDR2 (germline): DFQATT, SNEGSKA (reference sequence). The CDR3 sequence is 12 residues long.

This clonotype was seen a handful of times. The chain has TRBV20-1 and TRBJ1-1, with D uncertain. There are 12 residues in the CDR3. CDR1 and CDR2 (germline): DFQATT, SNEGSKA (reference sequence). V gave up 6 bases and J gave up 1 base, with 9 bases separating them. CDR3 coding DNA: TGCAGTGCCCCTCGACGGAACACTGAAGCTTTCTTT. Translated, it gives CSAPRRNTEAFF.

Within the sample, this clonotype is medium-sized. The rearrangement joins TRBV12-3 or TRBV12-4 to TRBJ1-5; D not certain. CDR3 length equals 14 residues. The ends were cut back, 3 bases at V and 5 bases at J, with 11 bases in the middle. CDR3: CASSLKRMHQPQHF. The CDR3 DNA reads TGTGCCAGCAGTTTGAAAAGGATGCATCAGCCCCAGCATTTT.

This rearrangement joins TRBV19 to TRBJ2-7; possible D gene TRBD2, 5 bases. The CDR3 runs 14 residues. Germline-derived CDR1 and CDR2 are LNHDA and SQIVND (reference sequence). V gave up 5 bases and J gave up 8 bases, with 19 bases separating them. The DNA for the CDR3 is TGTGCCAGTAGTCCCCCCCCCAGAGGGAGCCAGCAGTACTTC. Its protein is CASSPPPRGSQQYF.

Only a few counts were recorded for this clonotype. The CDR3 bases are TGTGCCAGCAGTGACAGGGGGTATGGCTACACCTTC. This translates into CASSDRGYGYTF. The chain carries TRBV6-1 and TRBJ1-2; 7 nucleotides align to TRBD1. The germline CDR1 and CDR2 sequences are MNHNS and SASEGT. The CDR3 spans 12 residues. Trimming removed 3 bases from V and 5 bases from J; junction bases left unmatched: 0.

The chain carries TRBV7-9 and TRBJ1-5; the match to TRBD1 covers 7 bases. Germline V gene data show CDR1 as SEHNR and CDR2 as FQNEAQ (reference sequence). V trimming: 2 bases; J trimming: 5 bases; junction bases outside the gene matches: 6. This CDR3 region has 15 residues. The CDR3 region is CASSLSSGGHQPQHF. The CDR3 DNA sequence: TGTGCCAGCAGCTTAAGTTCAGGGGGACATCAGCCCCAGCATTTT.

This sequence joins TRBV28 and TRBJ1-6; 7 bases agree with TRBD1. CDR1 MDHEN and CDR2 SYDVKM come from the germline V gene. Unmatched junction bases numbered 7, after V lost 3 bases and J lost 2 bases. The CDR3 consists of 17 residues. CDR3 loop: CASSFAAGGTYNSPLHF. DNA of the CDR3: TGTGCCAGCAGTTTCGCCGCAGGGGGAACCTATAATTCACCCCTCCACTTT.

The rearrangement joins TRBV20-1 to TRBJ2-5, with 8 bases lining up with TRBD2. CDR3 length: 17 residues. Germline V CDR1 and CDR2: DFQATT, SNEGSKA (reference sequence). V lost 6 bases to trimming and J lost 1 base; unmatched junction nucleotides: 16. The CDR3 loop is CSAIRPAGGVSQETQYF. DNA for the CDR3: TGCAGTGCCATAAGGCCGGCGGGGGGCGTATCCCAAGAGACCCAGTACTTC.

This clonotype appeared a few times. V usage is TRBV15 and J usage is TRBJ2-1; 7 nucleotides align to TRBD2. This CDR3 comprises 15 residues. Trimming removed 5 bases from V and 6 bases from J; junction bases left unmatched: 10. The germline V gene has CDR1 LNHNV and CDR2 YYDKDF (reference sequence). The CDR3: CATSGLWGGVNEQFF. The DNA for the CDR3 is TGTGCCACCAGCGGACTATGGGGGGGGGTCAATGAGCAGTTCTTC.

The gene calls are TRBV12-1 and TRBJ2-3; TRBD2 was called by the table and not checked on the DNA. TRBV12-1 is flagged as a pseudogene. This CDR3 region has 17 residues. The CDR3 region is CASSFDQRGGFTDTQYF. CDR3 in DNA: TGTGCCAGCAGCTTTGACCAGCGGGGGGGTTTCACAGATACGCAGTATTTT.

There are a few counts of this clonotype. The rearrangement links TRBV7-2 to TRBJ1-2, with D hard to call. Per germline, CDR1 SGHTA and CDR2 FQGNSA. The CDR3 is 15 residues long. V lost 2 bases and J lost 0, with 10 bases in between. The CDR3 bases are TGTGCCAGCAGCTTAAGCAGGATAGCTAACTATGGCTACACCTTC. The encoded protein is CASSLSRIANYGYTF. Variable domain in full (rest from reference TRBV7-2 and TRBJ1-2): GAGVSQSPSNKVTEKGKDVELRCDPISGHTALYWYRQSLGQGLEFLIYFQGNSAPDKSGLPSDRFSAERTGGSVSTLTIQRTQQEDSAVYLCASSLSRIANYGYTFGSGTRLTVV.

This rearrangement joins TRBV19 to TRBJ2-5, with a possible D match to TRBD2 (6 bases). This CDR3 spans 15 amino acids. The V gene's germline CDR1 is LNHDA and CDR2 SQIVND (reference sequence). Trimming stripped 3 bases from V and 2 bases from J, with 13 bases between. The CDR3 loop is CASSISTSVQETQYF. The DNA of the CDR3 is TGTGCCAGTAGTATCTCGACTAGTGTACAAGAGACCCAGTACTTC.

This chain links TRBV6-1 with TRBJ1-1; 9 nucleotides match TRBD1. In germline, CDR1 is MNHNS, CDR2 SASEGT. The CDR3 length is 15 residues. V shed 5 bases and J 0 bases; nucleotides not matched to a gene: 4. As DNA, the CDR3 is TGTGCCAGCAGTCCCGGGACAGGGATGAACACTGAAGCTTTCTTT. This gives the protein CASSPGTGMNTEAFF.

This clonotype was counted a single time. This chain uses TRBV6-1 with TRBJ2-1; the D is unclear. The length of the CDR3 is 16 residues. Germline loops: CDR1 MNHNS, CDR2 SASEGT. Trimming took 5 bases from V and 6 from J, leaving 20 bases between them. The CDR3 coding sequence is TGTGCCAGCAGTCCCTATACGGGTCCACTTTCCAATGAGCAGTTCTTC. As protein: CASSPYTGPLSNEQFF.

This rearrangement joins TRBV6-1 to TRBJ2-1, with 9 bases that match TRBD2. The CDR3 is 14 amino acids. The germline gives CDR1 MNHNS, CDR2 SASEGT. V shed 6 bases and J 7 bases; nucleotides not matched to a gene: 7. The CDR3, as DNA: TGTGCCAGCAGAGGCGCGGGGGGGCTGAATGAGCAGTTCTTC. It is translated as CASRGAGGLNEQFF.

This chain joins TRBV28 and TRBJ2-7, with 7 bases aligning to TRBD1. The CDR3 extends over 13 amino acids. J was trimmed by 2 bases and V by 6 bases; bases with no gene match: 4. Germline V lookup: CDR1 MDHEN, CDR2 SYDVKM. CDR3 residues: CASSGQDPYEQYF. The CDR3 coding sequence is TGTGCCAGCAGCGGACAGGATCCCTACGAGCAGTACTTC.

The sample holds a few counts of this clonotype. The V gene is TRBV30, the J gene TRBJ1-2, with TRBD1 as a possible D gene (5 bases). This CDR3 has 14 amino acids. CDR1 GTSNPN and CDR2 SVGIG come from the germline V gene (reference sequence). The V end was cut by 4 bases, the J end by 7 bases, with 19 bases between. CDR3 loop: CAWKPPGDLGGYTF. In DNA, the CDR3 is TGTGCCTGGAAACCTCCGGGGGACTTGGGTGGCTACACCTTC.

The chain has TRBV25-1 and TRBJ1-2, with D possibly being TRBD1 (6 bases). Germline assignment: CDR1 MGHDK and CDR2 SYGVNS. The V and J ends lost 3 bases and 8 bases respectively, with 19 bases between them. This CDR3 has 15 amino acids. CDR3 amino acids: CASSDQFGRGNGYTF. CDR3 DNA sequence: TGTGCCAGCAGTGACCAATTCGGCAGGGGCAACGGCTACACCTTC.